This T cell receptor beta chain came from a study of beta chain features in type 1 diabetes. In the case of this clone: The antigen remains unidentified.

Germline V gene data show CDR1 as SEHNR and CDR2 as FQNEAQ (reference sequence). J was trimmed by 4 bases and V by 0 bases; bases with no gene match: 5. The length of the CDR3 is 16 residues. Study findings and constraints: Significant though moderate, a shortening of TCRB CDR3s appeared in all four CD4+ subsets of Type 1 diabetes patients.

Sequenced material consisted of expressed TCRB transcripts (all of the isolated RNA was reverse transcribed). Profiled with immunoSEQ multiplex PCR; TCRdb holds only in-frame clones, not every one. Here the sample spans fewer than 300,000 clones, roughly 22% being singletons. The chain recombines TRBV7-9 with TRBJ2-1, with 8 bases that match TRBD1. The material sequenced was naive CD4+ T cells from blood. The sequence was collected from a woman aged 40 to 49 with type 1 diabetes. CDR3 DNA: TGTGCCAGCAGCTTAGCTAGGGACAGGCGATACAATGAGCAGTTCTTC. It codes for CASSLARDRRYNEQFF. The full variable domain, rest sourced from reference TRBV7-9 and TRBJ2-1, is DTGVSQNPRHKITKRGQNVTFRCDPISEHNRLYWYRQTLGQGPEFLTYFQNEAQLEKSRLLSDRFSAERPKGSFSTLEIQRTEQGDSAMYLCASSLARDRRYNEQFFGPGTRLTVL.